This T cell receptor (beta chain) was captured in a study of blood T cell repertoires in COVID-19. On the study more broadly: Specimens from acute and convalescent COVID-19 originated in the United States, Italy and Spain. PBMCs, B-cell-depleted T cells, or T cells were the source of the cDNA or gDNA that made up the material.

Using immunoSEQ multiplex PCR, the repertoire was profiled, and TCRdb retains in-frame clones only, with some absent. The repertoire holds around 94,000 clones, about nine tenths seen once, with around 5% in the top ten. The sample comprised peripheral blood. The sequence came from a woman in her forties or fifties with COVID-19, enrolled during active disease.

CDR3 region: CASSVQDPAVMNTEAFF. The CDR3 DNA reads TGTGCCAGCTCAGTACAGGACCCAGCCGTAATGAACACTGAAGCTTTCTTT. V and J are TRBV18 and TRBJ1-1; D is perhaps TRBD1 (5 bases). Trimming stripped 5 bases from V and 0 bases from J, with 19 bases between. This CDR3 is built from 17 residues. Per the germline V gene, CDR1 is KGHSH and CDR2 is LQKENI.